Sequencing of this TCR beta chain was carried out in a study of monozygotic twins with inflammatory bowel disease. A note on this clonotype: Its antigen is still unknown.

General study results and limits: Data gave no support to a single strong signal or clonotype associated with IBD. IBD patients shared fewer clonotypes with others than healthy twins, especially with disease activity. Perhaps reflecting limited power, concordant and discordant twins did not differ in repertoire similarity.

A total RNA quantity of around 3,600 ng went into each TCR library. TCRdb re-called the 5' RACE reads, yielding one record per CDR3 amino acid sequence without DNA. The table for this sample gives some 190,000 distinct CDR3 sequences. CDR3 length equals 13 residues. CDR1 and CDR2 (germline): MNHEY, SVGEGT. The source material was blood. V is TRBV6-2 or TRBV6-3 and J is TRBJ1-1; the D call of TRBD1 rests on TCRdb alone, since no DNA is present to check it. The receptor's source is a human donor with ulcerative colitis or Crohn's disease, or a healthy co-twin of an affected twin (not recorded which). Here the CDR3 reads CASRPDRDPEAFF.